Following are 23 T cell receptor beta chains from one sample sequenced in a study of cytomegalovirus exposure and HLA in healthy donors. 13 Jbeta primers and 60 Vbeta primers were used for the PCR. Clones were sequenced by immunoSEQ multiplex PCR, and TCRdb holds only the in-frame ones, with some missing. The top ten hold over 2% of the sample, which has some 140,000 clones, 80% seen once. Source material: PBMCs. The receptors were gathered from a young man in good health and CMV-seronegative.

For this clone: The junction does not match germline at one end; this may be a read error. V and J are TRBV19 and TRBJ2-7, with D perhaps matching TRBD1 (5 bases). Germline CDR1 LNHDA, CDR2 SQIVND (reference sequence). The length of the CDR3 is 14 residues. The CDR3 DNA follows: TGTGCCAGTAGTATCCTCGGCAGGGCGAACGAGCAGTGCTTC. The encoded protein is CASSILGRANEQCF.

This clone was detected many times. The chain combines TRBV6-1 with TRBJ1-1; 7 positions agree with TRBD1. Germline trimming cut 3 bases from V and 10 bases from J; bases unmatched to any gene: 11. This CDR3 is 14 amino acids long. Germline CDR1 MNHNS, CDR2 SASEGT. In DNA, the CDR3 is TGTGCCAGCAGTGAGCCAATGGACAGGATTAGAGCTTTCTTT. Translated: CASSEPMDRIRAFF.

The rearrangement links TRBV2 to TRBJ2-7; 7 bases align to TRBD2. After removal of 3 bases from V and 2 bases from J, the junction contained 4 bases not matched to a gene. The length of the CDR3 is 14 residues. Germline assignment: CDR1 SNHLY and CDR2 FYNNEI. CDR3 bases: TGTGCCAGCAGTGAGAGACTAGCAGCCTACGAGCAGTACTTC. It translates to CASSERLAAYEQYF.

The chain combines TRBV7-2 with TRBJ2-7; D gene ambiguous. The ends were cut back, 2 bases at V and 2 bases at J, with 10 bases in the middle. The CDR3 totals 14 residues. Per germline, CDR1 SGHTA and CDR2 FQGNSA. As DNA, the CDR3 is TGTGCCAGCAGCTTAAACCAGTTAACCTACGAGCAGTACTTC. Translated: CASSLNQLTYEQYF.

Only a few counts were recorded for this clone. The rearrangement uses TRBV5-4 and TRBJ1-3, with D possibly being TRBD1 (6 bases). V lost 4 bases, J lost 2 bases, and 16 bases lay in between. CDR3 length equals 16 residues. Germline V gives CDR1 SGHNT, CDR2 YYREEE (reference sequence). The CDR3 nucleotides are TGTGCCAGCAGCCATGAAGGGAACAGGGCTGGAAACACCATATATTTT. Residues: CASSHEGNRAGNTIYF.

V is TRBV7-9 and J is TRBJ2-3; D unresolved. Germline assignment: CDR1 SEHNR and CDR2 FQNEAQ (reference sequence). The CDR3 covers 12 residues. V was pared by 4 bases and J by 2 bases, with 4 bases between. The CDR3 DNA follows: TGTGCCAGCAGCTCGTACACAGATACGCAGTATTTT. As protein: CASSSYTDTQYF.

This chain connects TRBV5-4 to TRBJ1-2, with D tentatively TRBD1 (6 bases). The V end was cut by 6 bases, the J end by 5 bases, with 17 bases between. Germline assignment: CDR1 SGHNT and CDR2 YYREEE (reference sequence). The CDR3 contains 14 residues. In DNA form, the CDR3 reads TGTGCCAGCACCGTAACCGGGACACTTTATGGCTACACCTTC. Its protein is CASTVTGTLYGYTF.

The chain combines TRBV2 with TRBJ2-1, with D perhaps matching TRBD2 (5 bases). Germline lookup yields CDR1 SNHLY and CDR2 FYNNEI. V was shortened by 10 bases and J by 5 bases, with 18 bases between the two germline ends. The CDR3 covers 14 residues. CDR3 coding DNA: TGTGCCACTCAATCCGGTGAGGGAAACAATGAGCAGTTCTTC. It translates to CATQSGEGNNEQFF.

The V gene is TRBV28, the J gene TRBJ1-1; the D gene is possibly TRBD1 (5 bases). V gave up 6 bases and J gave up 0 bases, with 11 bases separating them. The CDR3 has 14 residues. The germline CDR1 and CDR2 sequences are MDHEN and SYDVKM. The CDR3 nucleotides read TGTGCCAGCAGCCCGGACATTATGAACACTGAAGCTTTCTTT. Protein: CASSPDIMNTEAFF.

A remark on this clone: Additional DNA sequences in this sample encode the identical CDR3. The CDR3 bases are TGTGCCAGCAGTTACCTCACTGAAGCTTTCTTT. Protein product: CASSYLTEAFF. The chain links TRBV6-5 to TRBJ1-1; no reliable D call. The CDR3 length is 11 residues. V was clipped by 2 bases and J by 4 bases, with 2 bases between them. Per germline, CDR1 MNHEY and CDR2 SVGAGI.

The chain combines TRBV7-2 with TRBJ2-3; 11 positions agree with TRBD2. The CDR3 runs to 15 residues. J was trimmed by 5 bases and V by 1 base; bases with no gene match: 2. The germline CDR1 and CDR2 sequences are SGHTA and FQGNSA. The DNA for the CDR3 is TGTGCCAGCAGCTTAGGACTAGCGGGAAGAGATACGCAGTATTTT. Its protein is CASSLGLAGRDTQYF.

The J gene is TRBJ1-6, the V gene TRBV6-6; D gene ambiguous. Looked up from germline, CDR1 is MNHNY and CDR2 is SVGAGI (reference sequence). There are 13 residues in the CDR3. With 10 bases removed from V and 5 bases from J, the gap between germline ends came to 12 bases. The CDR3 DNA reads TGTGCCAACAAACGGGATGATAATTCACCCCTCCACTTT. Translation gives CANKRDDNSPLHF.

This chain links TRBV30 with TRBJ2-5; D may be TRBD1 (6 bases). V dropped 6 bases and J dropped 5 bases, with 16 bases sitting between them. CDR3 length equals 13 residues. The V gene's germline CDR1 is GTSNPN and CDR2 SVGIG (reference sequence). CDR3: CACGQNSAETQYF. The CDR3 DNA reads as TGTGCCTGTGGACAGAACTCAGCGGAGACCCAGTACTTC.

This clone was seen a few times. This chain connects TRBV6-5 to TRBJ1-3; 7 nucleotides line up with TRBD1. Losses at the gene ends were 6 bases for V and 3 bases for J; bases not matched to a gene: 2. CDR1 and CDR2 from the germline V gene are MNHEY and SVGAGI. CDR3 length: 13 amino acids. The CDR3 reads CASRQGVGNTIYF. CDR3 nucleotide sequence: TGTGCCAGCAGGCAGGGGGTTGGAAACACCATATATTTT.

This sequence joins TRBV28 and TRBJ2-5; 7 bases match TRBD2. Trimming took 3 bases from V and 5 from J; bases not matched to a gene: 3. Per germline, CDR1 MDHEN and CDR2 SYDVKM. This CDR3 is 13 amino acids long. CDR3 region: CASSLVGGETQYF. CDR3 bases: TGTGCCAGCAGTTTGGTGGGAGGGGAGACCCAGTACTTC.

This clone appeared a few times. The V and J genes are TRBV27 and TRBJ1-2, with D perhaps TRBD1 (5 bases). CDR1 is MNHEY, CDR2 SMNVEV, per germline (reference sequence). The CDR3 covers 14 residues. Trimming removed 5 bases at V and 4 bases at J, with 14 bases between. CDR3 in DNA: TGTGCCAGCAGTCCAGAGGCAGGGCCCTATGGCTACACCTTC. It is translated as CASSPEAGPYGYTF.

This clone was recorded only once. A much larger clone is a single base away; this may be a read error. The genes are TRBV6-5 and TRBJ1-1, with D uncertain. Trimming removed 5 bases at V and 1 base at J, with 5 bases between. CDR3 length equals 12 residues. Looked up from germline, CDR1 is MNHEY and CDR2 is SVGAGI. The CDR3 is CASSRRNTEAFF. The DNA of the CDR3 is TGTGCCAGCAGTAGGAGGAACACTGAAGCTTTCTTT.

Here the CDR3 DNA reads TGTGCCAGCTCACCCCGGGCAGGGGAAGAAGAGACCCAGTACTTC. Protein product: CASSPRAGEEETQYF. This chain connects TRBV18 to TRBJ2-5; D possibly corresponds to TRBD1 (6 bases). Germline values: CDR1 KGHSH, CDR2 LQKENI. This CDR3 comprises 15 residues. Trimming pared 3 bases from V and 3 bases from J, leaving 14 bases between.

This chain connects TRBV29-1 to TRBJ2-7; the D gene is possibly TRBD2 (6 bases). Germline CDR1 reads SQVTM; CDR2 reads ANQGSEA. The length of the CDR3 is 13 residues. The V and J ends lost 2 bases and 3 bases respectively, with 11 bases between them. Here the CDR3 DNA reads TGCAGCGTTGAACCTAGCGCGGGCTACGAGCAGTACTTC. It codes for CSVEPSAGYEQYF.

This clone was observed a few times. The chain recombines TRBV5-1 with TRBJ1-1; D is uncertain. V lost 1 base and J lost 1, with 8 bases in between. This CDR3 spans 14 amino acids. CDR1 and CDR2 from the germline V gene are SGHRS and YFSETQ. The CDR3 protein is CASSLSTSNTEAFF. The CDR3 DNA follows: TGCGCCAGCAGCTTGAGCACTTCGAACACTGAAGCTTTCTTT.

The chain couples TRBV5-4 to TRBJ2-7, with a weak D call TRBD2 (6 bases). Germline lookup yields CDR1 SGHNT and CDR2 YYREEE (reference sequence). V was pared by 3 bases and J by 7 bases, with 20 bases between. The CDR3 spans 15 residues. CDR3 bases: TGTGCCAGCAGCTCTGTGGGGCGTAGGAGGGGAGAGCAGTACTTC. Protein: CASSSVGRRRGEQYF.

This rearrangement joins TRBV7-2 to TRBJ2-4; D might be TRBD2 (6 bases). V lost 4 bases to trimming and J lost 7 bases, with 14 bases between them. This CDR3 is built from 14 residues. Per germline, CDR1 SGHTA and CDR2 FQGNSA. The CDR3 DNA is TGTGCCAGCAGCTCCACGGGAGTGGTGAACATTCAGTACTTC. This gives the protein CASSSTGVVNIQYF.

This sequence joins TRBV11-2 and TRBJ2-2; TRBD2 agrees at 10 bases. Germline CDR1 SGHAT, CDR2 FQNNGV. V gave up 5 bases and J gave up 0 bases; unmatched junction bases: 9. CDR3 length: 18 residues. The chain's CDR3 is CASSLRAGGYANTGELFF. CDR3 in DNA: TGTGCCAGCAGCCTCAGAGCGGGAGGGTACGCGAACACCGGGGAGCTGTTTTTT.